The T cell receptor beta chain described here comes from a study of T cell repertoires in cytomegalovirus infection. Study-level background: The study used recently identified HLA-C-restricted and well-studied HLA-B-restricted CMV epitopes. The public TCR beta signatures pointed to both CMV infection and matching HLA type. The study's findings and limits: There were HLA-C-restricted CMV-specific TCR beta clonotypes dominating the ex vivo response.

Trimming removed 1 base at V and 4 bases at J, with 14 bases between. The CDR3 runs 17 residues. TCRdb recomputed calls from the reads with MiXCR, one row per CDR3 protein. The sample lists a few hundred thousand distinct CDR3 sequences; 40% were seen once. This clonotype was recorded a few times. Its matching antigen is unknown. V usage is TRBV12-3 or TRBV12-4 and J usage is TRBJ2-6; tentatively, D is TRBD1 (6 bases). The source is a human donor in good health (CMV status not recorded). Some clones in this sample may be carry-over from other donors' samples. The sample was cultured PBMCs, taken from culture after CMV antigen stimulation. CDR3 nucleotides: TGTGCCAGCAGTTTAGGGGCTACAGGGCTCGGGGCCAACGTCCTGACTTTC. Amino acid sequence: CASSLGATGLGANVLTF.